The 22 T cell receptor beta chains below come from one sample, sequenced in a study of blood T cell repertoires in COVID-19. The method was immunoSEQ multiplex PCR; TCRdb's version includes in-frame clones alone and lacks a portion of them. The table shows some 270,000 clones, with around 83% occurring only once. Specimen: peripheral blood. These receptors were collected from a woman aged 40 to 50 who had recovered from COVID-19.

V gene TRBV30 combines with J gene TRBJ2-2; 10 bases map to TRBD1. Germline loops: CDR1 GTSNPN, CDR2 SVGIG (reference sequence). This CDR3 is built from 16 residues. Trimming removed 4 bases from V and 4 bases from J; junction bases left unmatched: 9. CDR3 sequence (DNA): TGTGCCTGGAACCAGGGGACAGGGGTGTTCACCGGGGAGCTGTTTTTT. Residues: CAWNQGTGVFTGELFF. Full variable domain (outside the CDR3, taken from reference TRBV30 and TRBJ2-2): SQTIHQWPATLVQPVGSPLSLECTVEGTSNPNLYWYRQAAGRGLQLLFYSVGIGQISSEVPQNLSASRPQDRQFILSSKKLLLSDSGFYLCAWNQGTGVFTGELFFGEGSRLTVL.

The chain has TRBV3-1 (or the pseudogene TRBV3-2) and TRBJ2-5, with 8 bases matching TRBD2. Germline lookup yields CDR1 LGHDT and CDR2 YNNKEL (reference sequence). CDR3 length equals 16 residues. With V trimmed by 5 bases and J by 1 base, 9 bases remained unmatched. CDR3 nucleotides: TGTGCCAGCAGCTATTGGGTCGGGGGGGGCCAAGAGACCCAGTACTTC. It yields the protein CASSYWVGGGQETQYF.

The table lists this clone with a count of one. The chain combines TRBV11-3 with TRBJ1-2; D possibly corresponds to TRBD1 (5 bases). CDR1 is SGHNT and CDR2 is YENEEA in the germline V gene. V was cut by 0 bases and J by 0 bases, with 20 bases left in between. This CDR3 region has 19 residues. CDR3 sequence reads: CASSLDLGAAGATNYGYTF. In DNA form, the CDR3 reads TGTGCCAGCAGCTTAGATCTTGGGGCAGCTGGAGCAACTAACTATGGCTACACCTTC.

This chain joins TRBV5-1 and TRBJ1-1; D is uncertain. V was shortened by 2 bases and J by 4 bases, with 12 bases between the two germline ends. This CDR3 spans 14 amino acids. Germline loops: CDR1 SGHRS, CDR2 YFSETQ. The DNA for the CDR3 is TGCGCCAGCAGCTTCGGACCGGCGGGCACTGAAGCTTTCTTT. This gives the protein CASSFGPAGTEAFF. The variable domain in full, completed from reference TRBV5-1 and TRBJ1-1, reads KAGVTQTPRYLIKTRGQQVTLSCSPISGHRSVSWYQQTPGQGLQFLFEYFSETQRNKGNFPGRFSGRQFSNSRSEMNVSTLELGDSALYLCASSFGPAGTEAFFGQGTRLTVV.

The chain couples TRBV5-4 to TRBJ1-2, with 10 bases fitting TRBD1. The ends lost 4 bases at V and 1 base at J; junction bases unmatched: 1. CDR1 is SGHNT and CDR2 is YYREEE in the germline V gene (reference sequence). This CDR3 has 14 amino acids. The CDR3 DNA reads as TGTGCCAGCAGCCGGGACAGGGGTAACTATGGCTACACCTTC. Translated, it gives CASSRDRGNYGYTF.

This clone has just one count. V usage is TRBV10-3 and J usage is TRBJ2-5; tentatively, D is TRBD1 (6 bases). V shed 7 bases and J shed 0 bases, with 6 bases lying between them. Germline V gene lookup returns CDR1 ENHRY and CDR2 SYGVKD. This CDR3 comprises 12 residues. The CDR3 sequence: CAITGDQETQYF. As DNA, the CDR3 is TGTGCCATCACAGGGGACCAAGAGACCCAGTACTTC.

The chain uses TRBV28 and TRBJ1-5, with 10 bases lining up with TRBD1. V trimming: 5 bases; J trimming: 9 bases; junction bases outside the gene matches: 10. The CDR3 runs 15 residues. Germline V gives CDR1 MDHEN, CDR2 SYDVKM. CDR3 sequence: CASSPRTGGWLPQHF. DNA for the CDR3: TGTGCCAGCAGTCCAAGGACAGGGGGTTGGTTGCCCCAGCATTTT.

V usage is TRBV7-2 and J usage is TRBJ1-2; D is uncertain. This CDR3 is built from 14 residues. From germline, CDR1 is SGHTA and CDR2 FQGNSA. Trimming shortened V by 0 bases and J by 3 bases, and 8 bases separated the two germline ends. For the CDR3, the DNA is TGTGCCAGCAGCTTAGCACAGATTGACTATGGCTACACCTTC. Encoded protein: CASSLAQIDYGYTF.

V gene TRBV2 combines with J gene TRBJ2-5; no firm D call. This CDR3 spans 13 amino acids. Between the trimmed V and J ends, which lost 2 bases and 4 bases, there was a span of 8 bases. The germline V gene has CDR1 SNHLY and CDR2 FYNNEI. In nucleotides, the CDR3 is TGTGCCAGCAGTGAATATGAGCGAGAGACCCAGTACTTC. Its translation is CASSEYERETQYF. The full variable domain, in which reference TRBV2 and TRBJ2-5 provide the parts outside the CDR3, is EPEVTQTPSHQVTQMGQEVILRCVPISNHLYFYWYRQILGQKVEFLVSFYNNEISEKSEIFDDQFSVERPDGSNFTLKIRSTKLEDSAMYFCASSEYERETQYFGPGTRLLVL.

This chain uses TRBV4-2 with TRBJ1-2; 7 nucleotides align to TRBD1. Looked up from germline, CDR1 is LGHNA and CDR2 is YNFKEQ. The CDR3 is 15 residues long. The ends lost 1 base at V and 3 bases at J; junction bases unmatched: 5. DNA for the CDR3: TGTGCCAGCAGCCAAGTTGGAGGGGGCGACTATGGCTACACCTTC. This sequence encodes CASSQVGGGDYGYTF.

This rearrangement joins TRBV30 to TRBJ1-6; D possibly corresponds to TRBD1 (6 bases). The V end was cut by 3 bases, the J end by 7 bases, with 10 bases between. This CDR3 is built from 13 residues. CDR1 and CDR2 from the germline V gene are GTSNPN and SVGIG (reference sequence). CDR3 coding DNA: TGTGCCTGGAGCTCCACAGGGAATTCACCCCTCCACTTT. This translates into CAWSSTGNSPLHF.

The V call is TRBV5-8, the J call TRBJ2-5; TRBD1 agrees at 9 bases. V lost 2 bases and J lost 1; bases outside the gene matches: 6. This CDR3 spans 16 amino acids. The germline V gene has CDR1 SGHTS and CDR2 YDEGEE. The CDR3 loop is CASSFLRGQGQETQYF. DNA for the CDR3: TGTGCCAGCAGCTTCTTAAGGGGACAGGGCCAAGAGACCCAGTACTTC.

The genes are TRBV3-1 (or the pseudogene TRBV3-2) and TRBJ1-5; tentatively, D is TRBD1 (5 bases). The CDR3 has 15 amino acids. V was trimmed by 1 base and J by 0 bases, leaving 7 bases between them. CDR1 and CDR2 from the germline V gene are LGHDT and YNNKEL (reference sequence). The CDR3 DNA sequence: TGTGCCAGCAGCCAAGCGGGGGGTAGCAATCAGCCCCAGCATTTT. Protein: CASSQAGGSNQPQHF.

J is TRBJ2-4 and V is TRBV10-3; D is unclear. The V end lost 0 bases, the J end lost 0 bases, and 9 bases lay between the germline ends. Germline V gene lookup returns CDR1 ENHRY and CDR2 SYGVKD. The CDR3 covers 16 residues. CDR3 nucleotide sequence: TGTGCCATCAGTGAGTCGAAAGAGATAGCCAAAAACATTCAGTACTTC. Residues: CAISESKEIAKNIQYF.

This chain connects TRBV6-5 to TRBJ2-7; TRBD1 agrees at 11 bases. Germline trimming cut 6 bases from V and 5 bases from J; bases unmatched to any gene: 9. Per germline, CDR1 MNHEY and CDR2 SVGAGI. This CDR3 comprises 15 residues. CDR3 DNA sequence: TGTGCCAGCAGGGAGTGGAGGACAGGGGGCGACGAGCAGTACTTC. Its translation is CASREWRTGGDEQYF.

The chain joins TRBV20-1 to TRBJ1-2; D not resolved. The CDR3 loop spans 11 amino acids. The germline V gene encodes CDR1 DFQATT and CDR2 SNEGSKA (reference sequence). The CDR3 nucleotides are TGCAATGCCTTTCGAGGGAATGGCTACACCTTC. It codes for CNAFRGNGYTF.

The rearrangement links TRBV10-2 to TRBJ1-2; the match to TRBD1 covers 9 bases. Germline V gene sequence: CDR1 WSHSY, CDR2 SAAADI. Trimming cost V 6 bases and J 2 bases; bases outside gene matches: 4. This CDR3 contains 14 residues. The CDR3 nucleotides read TGCGCCAGCAGCTACGGACAGGGGAACTATGGCTACACCTTC. Protein product: CASSYGQGNYGYTF.

This chain links TRBV28 with TRBJ1-4; 7 nucleotides align to TRBD1. V shed 6 bases, J shed 10 bases, and the junction held 11 bases outside the gene matches. The CDR3 extends over 14 amino acids. Germline CDR1 reads MDHEN; CDR2 reads SYDVKM. CDR3 in amino acids: CASSLGRQGRKLFF. Here the CDR3 DNA reads TGTGCCAGCAGCCTCGGACGACAGGGTCGAAAACTGTTTTTT. The whole variable domain, filled in from reference TRBV28 and TRBJ1-4, reads DVKVTQSSRYLVKRTGEKVFLECVQDMDHENMFWYRQDPGLGLRLIYFSYDVKMKEKGDIPEGYSVSREKKERFSLILESASTNQTSMYLCASSLGRQGRKLFFGSGTQLSVL.

V is TRBV28 and J is TRBJ1-2; no reliable D call. The CDR3 is 14 amino acids. The ends were cut back, 2 bases at V and 2 bases at J, with 9 bases in the middle. Germline V CDR1 and CDR2: MDHEN, SYDVKM. The CDR3 DNA follows: TGTGCCAGCAGTTTAGGGCGAAGGAACTATGGCTACACCTTC. Translating gives CASSLGRRNYGYTF.

The gene calls are TRBV19 and TRBJ2-3; D is possibly TRBD1 (6 bases). V was cut by 2 bases and J by 4 bases, with 13 bases left in between. Germline CDR1 and CDR2: LNHDA and SQIVND (reference sequence). CDR3 length equals 15 residues. The CDR3 DNA sequence: TGTGCCAGTAGTATAACCCCGGGACAATCAGATACGCAGTATTTT. Translation gives CASSITPGQSDTQYF.

The V call is TRBV3-1 (or the pseudogene TRBV3-2), the J call TRBJ2-5, with a tentative D call TRBD2 (5 bases). The V and J ends lost 5 bases and 6 bases respectively, with 7 bases between them. The CDR3 extends over 11 amino acids. Germline CDR1 reads LGHDT; CDR2 reads YNNKEL (reference sequence). The CDR3 bases are TGTGCCAGCAGCTACGGGAAGACCCAGTACTTC. Translating it yields CASSYGKTQYF.

The chain joins TRBV2 to TRBJ2-1; 11 nucleotides line up with TRBD2. Losses at the gene ends were 6 bases for V and 9 bases for J; bases not matched to a gene: 7. Germline V gene data show CDR1 as SNHLY and CDR2 as FYNNEI. The CDR3 length is 14 residues. The DNA for the CDR3 is TGTGCCAGCAGAGGACTAGCGGGTGAGGTTGAGCAGTTCTTC. Its protein is CASRGLAGEVEQFF.